These 24 T cell receptor beta chains came from one sample sequenced in a study of blood T cell repertoires in COVID-19. The data were produced by immunoSEQ multiplex PCR, yet TCRdb's version contains in-frame clones alone and is incomplete. Among 150,000 to 200,000 clones, approximately 86% were seen once, and the ten largest hold 6.5% to 8.5%. Sequencing was done on a sample of peripheral blood. The receptors here all came from a woman aged 40-49 years with COVID-19, enrolled during active disease.

The chain combines TRBV11-2 with TRBJ2-1, with 7 bases that match TRBD2. Germline values: CDR1 SGHAT, CDR2 FQNNGV. This CDR3 contains 17 residues. J gave up 5 bases and V 6 bases, and 16 bases lay outside the gene matches. Here the CDR3 reads CASSPRPGLGSHNEQFF. In nucleotides, the CDR3 is TGTGCCAGCAGTCCGAGGCCTGGACTAGGGTCCCACAATGAGCAGTTCTTC.

This chain links TRBV6-5 with TRBJ2-1, with 10 bases matching TRBD2. This CDR3 comprises 15 residues. The V segment lost 4 bases and the J segment 8 bases; nucleotides outside the gene matches: 8. Germline V gene lookup returns CDR1 MNHEY and CDR2 SVGAGI. CDR3 in DNA: TGTGCCAGCAGTTTGGTAAGCGGGAGGGGACATGAGCAGTTCTTC. It encodes CASSLVSGRGHEQFF.

The chain recombines TRBV4-1 with TRBJ2-5, with a possible D match to TRBD2 (6 bases). Germline values: CDR1 MGHRA, CDR2 YSYEKL. This CDR3 contains 16 residues. V lost 0 bases and J lost 0, with 11 bases in between. The CDR3 bases are TGCGCCAGCAGCCAAGAACCCATAGCGGACCAAGAGACCCAGTACTTC. It translates to CASSQEPIADQETQYF.

The chain links TRBV20-1 to TRBJ1-2; tentative D call: TRBD1 (6 bases). The CDR3 runs 11 residues. The germline CDR1 and CDR2 sequences are DFQATT and SNEGSKA (reference sequence). The ends were cut back, 5 bases at V and 8 bases at J, with 12 bases in the middle. The CDR3 DNA follows: TGCAGTGCTCTCCGGACAGAAGGCTACACCTTC. It encodes CSALRTEGYTF.

The chain links TRBV6-5 to TRBJ1-5; 7 nucleotides line up with TRBD1. The germline gives CDR1 MNHEY, CDR2 SVGAGI. The CDR3 consists of 14 residues. V dropped 8 bases and J dropped 4; count of bases not matched to a gene: 8. The CDR3 coding sequence is TGTGCCAGCCGACAGGGAATGGCGAATCAGCCCCAGCATTTT. It specifies CASRQGMANQPQHF.

The chain uses TRBV12-3 or TRBV12-4 and TRBJ2-5; 8 bases fit TRBD1. V gave up 8 bases and J gave up 1 base; unmatched junction bases: 3. The CDR3 loop spans 13 amino acids. CDR3 nucleotides: TGTGCCAGCTACGGACAGGGCCAAGAGACCCAGTACTTC. Translation: CASYGQGQETQYF.

This clone was detected only a few times. This sequence joins TRBV5-6 and TRBJ1-4; D uncertain. V lost 5 bases and J 7 bases, leaving 12 bases between the germline ends. Germline CDR1 is SGHDT and CDR2 is YYEEEE. This CDR3 spans 13 amino acids. CDR3 coding DNA: TGTGCCAGCAGTTTGCCAAACAGTGAAAAACTGTTTTTT. Its protein is CASSLPNSEKLFF.

This clone was seen a few times. The gene calls are TRBV11-3 and TRBJ2-1; no reliable D call. CDR3 length: 14 residues. Trimming took 1 base from V and 8 from J, leaving 12 bases between them. Germline lookup yields CDR1 SGHNT and CDR2 YENEEA. CDR3 sequence: CASSLASAADEQFF. CDR3 nucleotides: TGTGCCAGCAGCTTAGCGTCGGCCGCGGATGAGCAGTTCTTC.

This clone was observed a single time. This rearrangement joins TRBV30 to TRBJ1-2; possible D gene TRBD1, 5 bases. The V end was cut by 2 bases, the J end by 6 bases, with 19 bases between. Germline CDR1 GTSNPN, CDR2 SVGIG (reference sequence). The CDR3 loop spans 15 amino acids. The CDR3 is CAWSSTPQGFDGYTF. The DNA of the CDR3 is TGTGCCTGGAGTAGCACGCCCCAGGGTTTTGATGGCTACACCTTC.

The chain carries TRBV29-1 and TRBJ2-5; 8 bases map to TRBD2. Germline CDR1 is SQVTM and CDR2 is ANQGSEA. The CDR3 sequence is 11 residues long. CDR3 region: CSLSGSETQYF. The CDR3 DNA reads as TGCAGTCTAAGCGGGAGTGAGACCCAGTACTTC.

This clone was recorded once. The V and J genes are TRBV29-1 and TRBJ2-5, with D tentatively TRBD1 (5 bases). The CDR3 is 13 amino acids. Germline CDR1 SQVTM, CDR2 ANQGSEA. The V and J ends lost 4 bases and 4 bases respectively, with 13 bases between them. The CDR3 DNA sequence: TGCAGCGTTGCACAGGATCCCACAGAGACCCAGTACTTC. Translated, it gives CSVAQDPTETQYF. The complete variable domain, with remaining parts taken from reference TRBV29-1 and TRBJ2-5, reads SAVISQKPSRDICQRGTSLTIQCQVDSQVTMMFWYRQQPGQSLTLIATANQGSEATYESGFVIDKFPISRPNLTFSTLTVSNMSPEDSSIYLCSVAQDPTETQYFGPGTRLLVL.

The chain links TRBV30 to TRBJ1-3; weak D call: TRBD1 (6 bases). The CDR3 consists of 14 residues. Looked up from germline, CDR1 is GTSNPN and CDR2 is SVGIG (reference sequence). Trimming took 6 bases from V and 9 from J, leaving 21 bases between them. The CDR3 protein is CACQKTGFSGTIYF. The CDR3 nucleotides are TGTGCCTGCCAAAAGACAGGTTTCTCAGGCACCATATATTTT.

This chain links TRBV19 with TRBJ2-7, with TRBD2 matching over 7 bases. Germline V lookup: CDR1 LNHDA, CDR2 SQIVND (reference sequence). V shed 5 bases and J 3 bases; nucleotides not matched to a gene: 4. This CDR3 contains 13 residues. CDR3 sequence reads: CASSWLADYEQYF. The CDR3 region has the DNA TGTGCCAGTAGTTGGCTAGCGGACTACGAGCAGTACTTC.

This chain joins TRBV5-4 and TRBJ2-1; 13 positions match TRBD2. J gave up 7 bases and V 3 bases, and 7 bases lay outside the gene matches. Germline loops: CDR1 SGHNT, CDR2 YYREEE (reference sequence). CDR3 size: 16 residues. CDR3 loop: CASSSGTSGEVNEQFF. The CDR3 nucleotides read TGTGCCAGCAGCTCGGGGACTAGCGGGGAGGTAAATGAGCAGTTCTTC.

V is TRBV24-1 and J is TRBJ2-5; 11 bases are shared with TRBD2. The CDR3 sequence is 18 residues long. With 4 bases clipped from V and 2 bases from J, the junction kept 11 bases outside the gene matches. The V gene's germline CDR1 is KGHDR and CDR2 SFDVKD. The CDR3: CATSDWGTSGSFQETQYF. The CDR3 DNA sequence: TGTGCCACCAGTGACTGGGGTACTAGCGGGAGTTTTCAAGAGACCCAGTACTTC.

This clone was recorded a few times. The genes are TRBV7-3 and TRBJ2-3, with D uncertain. Germline assignment: CDR1 SGHTA and CDR2 FQGTGA. The CDR3 is 13 residues long. V was pared by 5 bases and J by 1 base, with 7 bases between. This chain's CDR3 is CASSPRGTDTQYF. In DNA form, the CDR3 reads TGTGCCAGCAGCCCACGAGGCACAGATACGCAGTATTTT.

The chain carries TRBV7-2 and TRBJ2-1, with D possibly matching TRBD1 (6 bases). V gave up 0 bases and J gave up 12 bases, with 12 bases separating them. The CDR3 is made up of 13 amino acids. Per the germline V gene, CDR1 is SGHTA and CDR2 is FQGNSA. CDR3 sequence reads: CASSLAPFRGQFF. CDR3 DNA sequence: TGTGCCAGCAGCTTAGCCCCATTCAGGGGGCAGTTCTTC.

The V call is TRBV6-2 or TRBV6-3, the J call TRBJ1-5; the D gene is possibly TRBD1 (5 bases). This CDR3 comprises 14 residues. The germline V gene has CDR1 MNHEY and CDR2 SVGEGT. Trimming cost V 2 bases and J 6 bases, with 11 bases left between them. CDR3 residues: CASSYGRVGQPQHF. The CDR3 DNA sequence: TGTGCCAGCAGTTACGGCAGGGTCGGTCAGCCCCAGCATTTT.

V gene TRBV9 combines with J gene TRBJ2-1, with D unresolved. V dropped 2 bases and J dropped 7 bases, with 13 bases sitting between them. Germline assignment: CDR1 SGDLS and CDR2 YYNGEE. The CDR3 sequence is 14 residues long. The DNA for the CDR3 is TGTGCCAGCAGCGTCGGAGTTTCCTCGAATGAGCAGTTCTTC. Its translation: CASSVGVSSNEQFF.

The genes are TRBV2 and TRBJ1-1; TRBD1 aligns across 7 bases. Trimming removed 6 bases from V and 4 bases from J; junction bases left unmatched: 5. Germline V gene data show CDR1 as SNHLY and CDR2 as FYNNEI. The CDR3 has 13 residues. This CDR3 reads CASRPQGVTEAFF. The DNA for the CDR3 is TGTGCCAGCAGGCCCCAGGGGGTCACTGAAGCTTTCTTT.

The rearrangement links TRBV6-5 to TRBJ1-6; D not certain. The CDR3 loop spans 12 amino acids. Germline loops: CDR1 MNHEY, CDR2 SVGAGI. Trimming removed 6 bases from V and 10 bases from J, with 10 bases in between. The CDR3 DNA reads as TGTGCCAGCAGGACGGGAGGGTCACCCCTCCACTTT. Amino acids: CASRTGGSPLHF.

The chain uses TRBV3-1 (or the pseudogene TRBV3-2) and TRBJ2-1; TRBD2 agrees at 12 bases. Germline lookup yields CDR1 LGHDT and CDR2 YNNKEL (reference sequence). CDR3 length: 19 residues. J was trimmed by 9 bases and V by 0 bases; bases with no gene match: 15. CDR3: CASSQETSGRLEGRGEQFF. The CDR3 region has the DNA TGTGCCAGCAGCCAAGAAACTAGCGGGAGGTTGGAGGGGCGGGGTGAGCAGTTCTTC.

The gene calls are TRBV6-5 and TRBJ2-7; 8 bases align to TRBD2. The CDR3 runs to 13 residues. Unmatched junction bases numbered 7, after V lost 6 bases and J lost 6 bases. Germline V gene lookup returns CDR1 MNHEY and CDR2 SVGAGI. The CDR3, as DNA: TGTGCCAGCAGCGGGCGGGGGGTCACCGAGCAGTACTTC. It encodes CASSGRGVTEQYF.

This rearrangement joins TRBV4-1 to TRBJ2-5; TRBD1 agrees at 11 bases. The CDR3 covers 18 residues. The V gene end was trimmed by 5 bases and the J gene end by 2 bases; junction bases not matched to a gene: 13. Per the germline V gene, CDR1 is MGHRA and CDR2 is YSYEKL. CDR3 DNA sequence: TGCGCCAGCAGCTACAAATCTGGACAGGGGGCTGGGCAAGAGACCCAGTACTTC. Its translation: CASSYKSGQGAGQETQYF.